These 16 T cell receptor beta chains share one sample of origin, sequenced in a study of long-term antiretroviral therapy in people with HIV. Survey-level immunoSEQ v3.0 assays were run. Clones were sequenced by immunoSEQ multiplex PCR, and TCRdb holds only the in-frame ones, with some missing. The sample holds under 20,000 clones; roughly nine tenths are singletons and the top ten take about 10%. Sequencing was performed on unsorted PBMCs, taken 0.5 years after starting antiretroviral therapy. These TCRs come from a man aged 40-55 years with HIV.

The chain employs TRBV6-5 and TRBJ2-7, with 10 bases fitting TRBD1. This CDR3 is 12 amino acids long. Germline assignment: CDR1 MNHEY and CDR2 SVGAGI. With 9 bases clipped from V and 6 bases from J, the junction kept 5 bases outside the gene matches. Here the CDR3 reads CARTGGEFEQYF. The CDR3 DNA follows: TGTGCCAGGACAGGGGGCGAATTCGAGCAGTACTTC.

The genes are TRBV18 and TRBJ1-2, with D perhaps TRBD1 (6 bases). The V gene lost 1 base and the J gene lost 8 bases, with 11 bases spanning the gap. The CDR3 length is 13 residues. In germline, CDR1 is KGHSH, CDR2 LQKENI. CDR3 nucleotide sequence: TGTGCCAGCTCACCACAGGGAGACAGGGGCTACACCTTC. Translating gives CASSPQGDRGYTF.

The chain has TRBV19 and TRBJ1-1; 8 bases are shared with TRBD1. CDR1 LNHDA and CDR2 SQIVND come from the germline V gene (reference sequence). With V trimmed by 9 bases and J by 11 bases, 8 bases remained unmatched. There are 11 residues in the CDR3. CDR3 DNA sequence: TGTGCCAGCTTTGGACAGGGTGAGGCTTTCTTT. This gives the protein CASFGQGEAFF.

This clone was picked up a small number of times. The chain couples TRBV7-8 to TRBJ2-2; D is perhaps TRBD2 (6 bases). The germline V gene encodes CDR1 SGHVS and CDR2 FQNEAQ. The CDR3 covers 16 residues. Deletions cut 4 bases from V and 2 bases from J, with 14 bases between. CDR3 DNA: TGTGCCAGCAGCTCGAGCCGGGGGTTTAACACCGGGGAGCTGTTTTTT. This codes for CASSSSRGFNTGELFF.

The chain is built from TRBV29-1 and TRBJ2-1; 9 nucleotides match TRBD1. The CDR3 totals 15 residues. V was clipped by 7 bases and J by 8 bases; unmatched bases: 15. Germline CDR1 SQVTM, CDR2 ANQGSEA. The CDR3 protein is CSGRISQGAGDEQFF. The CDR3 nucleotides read TGCAGCGGGCGAATATCACAGGGGGCGGGAGATGAGCAGTTCTTC.

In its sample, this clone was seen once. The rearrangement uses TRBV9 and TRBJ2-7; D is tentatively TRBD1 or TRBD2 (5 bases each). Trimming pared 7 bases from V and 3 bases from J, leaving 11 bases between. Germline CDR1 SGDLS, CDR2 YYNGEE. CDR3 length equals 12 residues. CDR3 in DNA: TGTGCCAGCTCGGGGACGGACTACGAGCAGTACTTC. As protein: CASSGTDYEQYF.

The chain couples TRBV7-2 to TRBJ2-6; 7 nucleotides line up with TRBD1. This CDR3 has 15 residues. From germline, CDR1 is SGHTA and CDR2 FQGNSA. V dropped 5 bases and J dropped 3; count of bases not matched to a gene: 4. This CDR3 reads CASSPDRVGANVLTF. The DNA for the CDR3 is TGTGCCAGCAGCCCAGACAGGGTTGGGGCCAACGTCCTGACTTTC.

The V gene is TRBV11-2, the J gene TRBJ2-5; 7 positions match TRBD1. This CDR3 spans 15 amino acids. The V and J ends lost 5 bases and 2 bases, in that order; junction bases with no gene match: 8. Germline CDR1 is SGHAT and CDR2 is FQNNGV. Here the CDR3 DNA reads TGTGCCAGCAGCCAGGACAGGATTGTTCAAGAGACCCAGTACTTC. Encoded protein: CASSQDRIVQETQYF.

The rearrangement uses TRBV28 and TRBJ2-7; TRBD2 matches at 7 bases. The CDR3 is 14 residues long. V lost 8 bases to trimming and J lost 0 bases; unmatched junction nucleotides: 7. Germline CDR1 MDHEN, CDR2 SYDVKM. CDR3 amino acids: CASCSWTSSYEQYF. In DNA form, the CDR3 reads TGTGCCAGCTGTTCCTGGACTAGCTCCTACGAGCAGTACTTC.

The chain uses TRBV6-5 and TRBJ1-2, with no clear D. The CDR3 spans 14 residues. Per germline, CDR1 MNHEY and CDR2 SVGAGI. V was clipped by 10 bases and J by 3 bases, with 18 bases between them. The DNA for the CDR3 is TGTGCCACCTCCTCTGGCGGAGCCTACTATGGCTACACCTTC. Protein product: CATSSGGAYYGYTF.

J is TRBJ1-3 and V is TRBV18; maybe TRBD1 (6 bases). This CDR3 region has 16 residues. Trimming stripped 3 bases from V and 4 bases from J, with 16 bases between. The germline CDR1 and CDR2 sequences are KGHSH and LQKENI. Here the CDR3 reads CASSPSQGSAGNTIYF. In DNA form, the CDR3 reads TGTGCCAGCTCACCCAGCCAGGGGTCCGCGGGAAACACCATATATTTT.

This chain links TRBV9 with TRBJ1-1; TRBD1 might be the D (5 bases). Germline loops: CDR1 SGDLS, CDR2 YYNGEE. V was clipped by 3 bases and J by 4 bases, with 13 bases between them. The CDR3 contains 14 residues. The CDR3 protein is CASSATVGGTEAFF. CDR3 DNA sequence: TGTGCCAGCAGCGCAACCGTTGGGGGCACTGAAGCTTTCTTT.

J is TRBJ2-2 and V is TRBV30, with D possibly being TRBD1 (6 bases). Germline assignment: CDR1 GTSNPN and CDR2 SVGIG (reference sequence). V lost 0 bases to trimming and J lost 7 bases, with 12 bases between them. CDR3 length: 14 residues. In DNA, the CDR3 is TGTGCCTGGAGTGTACAGGGTGGGATCGGGGAGCTGTTTTTT. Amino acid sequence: CAWSVQGGIGELFF.

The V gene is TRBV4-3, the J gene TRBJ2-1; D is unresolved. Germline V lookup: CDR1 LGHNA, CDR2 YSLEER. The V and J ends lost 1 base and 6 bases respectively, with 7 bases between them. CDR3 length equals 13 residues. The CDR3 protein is CASSQGWVNEQFF. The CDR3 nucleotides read TGCGCCAGCAGCCAAGGGTGGGTCAATGAGCAGTTCTTC.

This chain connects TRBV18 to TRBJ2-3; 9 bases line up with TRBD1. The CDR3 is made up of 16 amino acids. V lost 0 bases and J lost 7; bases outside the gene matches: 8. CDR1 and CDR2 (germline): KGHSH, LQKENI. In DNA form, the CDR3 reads TGTGCCAGCTCACCACCGGGACAGGGACCACAAAATACGCAGTATTTT. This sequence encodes CASSPPGQGPQNTQYF.

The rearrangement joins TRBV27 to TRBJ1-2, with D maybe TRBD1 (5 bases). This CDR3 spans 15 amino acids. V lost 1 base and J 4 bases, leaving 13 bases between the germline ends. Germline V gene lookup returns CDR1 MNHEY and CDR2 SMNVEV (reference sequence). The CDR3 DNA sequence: TGTGCCAGCAGTTTATTAGGGGAGGGATCCTATGGCTACACCTTC. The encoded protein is CASSLLGEGSYGYTF.